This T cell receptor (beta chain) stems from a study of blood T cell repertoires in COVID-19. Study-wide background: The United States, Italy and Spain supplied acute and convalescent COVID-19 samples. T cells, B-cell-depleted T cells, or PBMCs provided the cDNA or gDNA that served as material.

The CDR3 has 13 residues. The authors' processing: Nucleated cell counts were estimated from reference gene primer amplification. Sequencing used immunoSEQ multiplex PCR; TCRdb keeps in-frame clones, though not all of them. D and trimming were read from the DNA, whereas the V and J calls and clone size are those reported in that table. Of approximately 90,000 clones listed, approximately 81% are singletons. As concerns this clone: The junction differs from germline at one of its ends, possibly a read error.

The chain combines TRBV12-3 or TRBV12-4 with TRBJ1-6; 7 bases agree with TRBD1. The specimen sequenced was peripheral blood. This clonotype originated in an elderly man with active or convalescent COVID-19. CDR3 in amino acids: CASSLALTGERAF. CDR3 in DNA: TGTGCCAGCAGTTTAGCATTAACAGGGGAAAGGGCCTTT.